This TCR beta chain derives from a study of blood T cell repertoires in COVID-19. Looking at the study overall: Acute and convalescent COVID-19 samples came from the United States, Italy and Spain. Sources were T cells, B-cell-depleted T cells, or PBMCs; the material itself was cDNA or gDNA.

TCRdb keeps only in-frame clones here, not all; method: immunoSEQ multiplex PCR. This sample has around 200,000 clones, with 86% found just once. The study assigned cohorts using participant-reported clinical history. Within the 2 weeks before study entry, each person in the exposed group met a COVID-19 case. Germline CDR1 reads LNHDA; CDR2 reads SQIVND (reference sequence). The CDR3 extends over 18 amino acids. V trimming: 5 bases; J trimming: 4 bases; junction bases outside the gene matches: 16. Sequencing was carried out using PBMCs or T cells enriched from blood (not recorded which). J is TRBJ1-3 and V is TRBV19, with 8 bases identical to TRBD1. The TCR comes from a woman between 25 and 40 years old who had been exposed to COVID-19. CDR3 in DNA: TGTGCCAGTAGTCCAAAGACAGGGGCCAGAACGGCGGGAAACACCATATATTTT. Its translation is CASSPKTGARTAGNTIYF.